The 12 T cell receptor beta chains below all came from one sample that was sequenced in a study of blood T cells in healthy people across ages. A second PCR of about 7 to 12 cycles used a sample-barcoded 5' primer and a J-beta primer mix. TCRdb re-called the 5' RACE reads with MiXCR, one entry per CDR3 protein. Found here are roughly 550,000 distinct CDR3 sequences, nearly 25% of them singletons; the top ten hold just over 8.5%. This sample was shared with a second study, whose subject was T cells of mothers and their children.

The specimen was blood. The origin of the receptors is a boy aged 5-17 years in good health.

This clonotype has at least ten counts. The chain carries TRBV5-6 and TRBJ1-3; 9 positions match TRBD1. Losses at the gene ends were 4 bases for V and 5 bases for J; bases not matched to a gene: 4. Germline lookup yields CDR1 SGHDT and CDR2 YYEEEE. The CDR3 spans 14 residues. CDR3 DNA sequence: TGTGCCAGCAGCCCGGACAGGGGTAGAAACACCATATATTTT. It specifies CASSPDRGRNTIYF.

Worth noting for this clonotype: One end of the junction is discordant with germline, which a read error may explain. This chain uses TRBV7-2 with TRBJ2-5; D ambiguous. Germline V gene lookup returns CDR1 SGHTA and CDR2 FQGNSA. The CDR3 is 12 amino acids. In nucleotides, the CDR3 is TGTGCCAGCAGCCGGTACCAAGAGACCCCGTACTTC. It translates to CASSRYQETPYF. Using reference TRBV7-2 and TRBJ2-5 for the parts outside the CDR3, the full variable domain is GAGVSQSPSNKVTEKGKDVELRCDPISGHTALYWYRQSLGQGLEFLIYFQGNSAPDKSGLPSDRFSAERTGGSVSTLTIQRTQQEDSAVYLCASSRYQETPYFGPGTRLLVL.

In its sample, this clonotype was seen a few times. This chain uses TRBV12-3 or TRBV12-4 with TRBJ1-1; D remains unclear. The CDR3 length is 14 residues. Trimming cost V 6 bases and J 6 bases, with 17 bases left between them. Here the CDR3 reads CASRFSAGSAEAFF. DNA for the CDR3: TGTGCCAGCAGGTTTTCCGCGGGTTCAGCTGAAGCTTTCTTT.

The genes are TRBV20-1 and TRBJ1-5, with 7 bases fitting TRBD1. The germline V gene encodes CDR1 DFQATT and CDR2 SNEGSKA (reference sequence). Trimming removed 3 bases from V and 7 bases from J; junction bases left unmatched: 6. CDR3 length equals 13 residues. CDR3 residues: CSASDRDWQPQHF. Written as DNA, the CDR3 is TGCAGTGCTAGTGACAGGGACTGGCAGCCCCAGCATTTT.

The J gene is TRBJ2-1, the V gene TRBV28; D gene uncertain. In germline, CDR1 is MDHEN, CDR2 SYDVKM. V was cut by 1 base and J by 5 bases, with 21 bases left in between. The CDR3 is 18 amino acids. DNA of the CDR3: TGTGCCAGCAGTTTATTAGGGCAGGTTCCGTCTCCGCACAATGAGCAGTTCTTC. Its translation is CASSLLGQVPSPHNEQFF.

A few counts support this clonotype. This chain links TRBV5-5 with TRBJ1-1, with D possibly being TRBD1 (6 bases). V lost 0 bases and J 7 bases, leaving 10 bases between the germline ends. Germline CDR1 and CDR2: SGHKS and YYEKEE (reference sequence). The CDR3 is made up of 13 amino acids. The CDR3 DNA is TGTGCCAGCAGCTTGGCCTACAGGGATGAAGCTTTCTTT. This gives the protein CASSLAYRDEAFF. The full variable domain, with the rest looked up from reference TRBV5-5 and TRBJ1-1, is DAGVTQSPTHLIKTRGQQVTLRCSPISGHKSVSWYQQVLGQGPQFIFQYYEKEERGRGNFPDRFSARQFPNYSSELNVNALLLGDSALYLCASSLAYRDEAFFGQGTRLTVV.

This clonotype was found a few times. The J gene is TRBJ2-3, the V gene TRBV28; TRBD1 might be the D (5 bases). CDR3 length equals 15 residues. V dropped 5 bases and J dropped 0 bases, with 12 bases sitting between them. Germline V gene data show CDR1 as MDHEN and CDR2 as SYDVKM. Here the CDR3 reads CASSIGHSSTDTQYF. CDR3 coding DNA: TGTGCCAGCAGTATAGGACACTCTAGCACAGATACGCAGTATTTT.

The chain has TRBV29-1 and TRBJ1-4, with a tentative D call TRBD1 (6 bases). CDR1 is SQVTM, CDR2 ANQGSEA, per germline. This CDR3 region has 11 residues. Trimming removed 0 bases at V and 13 bases at J, with 9 bases between. The CDR3 protein is CSVEEGAILFF. CDR3 in DNA: TGCAGCGTTGAAGAGGGGGCCATACTGTTTTTT.

About this clonotype itself: At one end the junction does not follow the germline gene, possibly because of a read error. The chain joins TRBV2 to TRBJ2-5, with a tentative D call TRBD2 (5 bases). CDR3 length: 14 amino acids. CDR1 and CDR2 (germline): SNHLY, FYNNEI. The CDR3 nucleotides are TGTACCAGCAGCATCCCCGGAGGCATCGAGACCCAGTACTTC. Its protein product is CTSSIPGGIETQYF.

This clonotype was seen a few times. This CDR3 is CASRGDRDYNEQFF. DNA for the CDR3: TGTGCCAGCAGGGGAGACAGGGACTACAATGAGCAGTTCTTC. The chain has TRBV2 and TRBJ2-1, with 7 bases aligning to TRBD1. The CDR3 consists of 14 residues. The trim removed 6 bases at V and 3 bases at J, leaving 5 bases unmatched. CDR1 SNHLY and CDR2 FYNNEI come from the germline V gene. The full variable domain, rest sourced from reference TRBV2 and TRBJ2-1, is EPEVTQTPSHQVTQMGQEVILRCVPISNHLYFYWYRQILGQKVEFLVSFYNNEISEKSEIFDDQFSVERPDGSNFTLKIRSTKLEDSAMYFCASRGDRDYNEQFFGPGTRLTVL.

V gene TRBV7-8 combines with J gene TRBJ2-5; TRBD2 aligns across 12 bases. The J call may not be correct, given that the DNA end is closer to TRBJ2-1. Germline loops: CDR1 SGHVS, CDR2 FQNEAQ. The CDR3 consists of 18 residues. The CDR3 DNA reads as TGTGCCAGCACCCTCAATCAAGGGACTAGCGGGCAGTACAATGAGCAGTTCTTC. This gives the protein CASTLNQGTSGQYNEQFF.

There are a few counts of this clonotype. CDR3 in DNA: TGTGCCAGCAGTCATGCAACTAATGAAAAACTGTTTTTT. Protein: CASSHATNEKLFF. V and J are TRBV27 and TRBJ1-4; D not resolved. The germline V gene has CDR1 MNHEY and CDR2 SMNVEV (reference sequence). The CDR3 has 13 amino acids. V was cut by 5 bases and J by 0 bases, with 4 bases left in between.